This T cell receptor (beta chain) was documented in a study of cytomegalovirus exposure and HLA in healthy donors. Study results and caveats: Sequencing likely caused a cluster of highly shared sequence variants.

The CDR3 length is 18 residues. V was trimmed by 3 bases and J by 2 bases, leaving 19 bases between them. CDR1 and CDR2 (germline): SGHNT, YENEEA. Comments on this clone: Antigen: not known.

The PCR ran on 60 Vbeta and 13 Jbeta primers. Sequencing used immunoSEQ multiplex PCR; TCRdb keeps in-frame clones, though not all of them. The data contain some 120,000 clones, around 80% of them seen just once; the ten biggest clones take up approximately 3.1%. Those who donated were healthy bone marrow donors. At collection, donors were nominally healthy, but unrecorded immune exposures were probable. This sequence was found in a woman younger than 35 in good health and CMV-seropositive. The chain has TRBV11-3 and TRBJ2-2; D possibly corresponds to TRBD2 (5 bases). Sequenced sample: PBMCs. CDR3 bases: TGTGCCAGCAGCTTTTCCCCGAGAGGAGGATTCAACACCGGGGAGCTGTTTTTT. Protein: CASSFSPRGGFNTGELFF.